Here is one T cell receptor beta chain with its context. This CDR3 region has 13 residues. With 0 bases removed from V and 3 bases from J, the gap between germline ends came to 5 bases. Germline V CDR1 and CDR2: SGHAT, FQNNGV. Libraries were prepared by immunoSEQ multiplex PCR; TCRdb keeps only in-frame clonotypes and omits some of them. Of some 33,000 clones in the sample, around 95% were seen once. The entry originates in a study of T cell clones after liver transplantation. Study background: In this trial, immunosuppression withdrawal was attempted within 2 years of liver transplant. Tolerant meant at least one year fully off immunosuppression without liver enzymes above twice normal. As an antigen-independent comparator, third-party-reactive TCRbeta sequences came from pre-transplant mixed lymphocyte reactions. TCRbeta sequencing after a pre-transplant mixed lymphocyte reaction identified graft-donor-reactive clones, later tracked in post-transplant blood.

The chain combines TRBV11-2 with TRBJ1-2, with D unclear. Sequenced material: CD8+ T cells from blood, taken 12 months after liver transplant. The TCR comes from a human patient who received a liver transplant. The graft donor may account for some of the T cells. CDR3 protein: CASSLERDYGYTF. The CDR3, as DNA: TGTGCCAGCAGCTTAGAGAGGGACTATGGCTACACCTTC.